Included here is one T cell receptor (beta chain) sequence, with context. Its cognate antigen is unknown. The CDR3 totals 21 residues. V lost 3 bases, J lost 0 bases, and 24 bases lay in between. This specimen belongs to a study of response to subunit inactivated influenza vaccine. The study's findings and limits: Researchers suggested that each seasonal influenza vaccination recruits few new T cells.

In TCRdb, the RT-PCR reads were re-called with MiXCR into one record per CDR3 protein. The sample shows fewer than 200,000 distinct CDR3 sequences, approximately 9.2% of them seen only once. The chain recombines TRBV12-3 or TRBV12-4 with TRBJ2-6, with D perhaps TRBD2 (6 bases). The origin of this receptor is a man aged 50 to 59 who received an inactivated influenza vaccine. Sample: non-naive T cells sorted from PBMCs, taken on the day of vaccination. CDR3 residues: CASSLGPPSGSIGSGANVLTF. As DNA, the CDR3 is TGTGCCAGCAGTTTGGGGCCCCCATCCGGGAGTATAGGCTCTGGGGCCAACGTCCTGACTTTC.